Included here is one T cell receptor beta chain sequence, with context. The table came from immunoSEQ multiplex PCR; TCRdb's copy has only in-frame clones and leaves some out. Of about 150,000 clones listed, approximately 85% were seen once; the top ten hold 0.55% to 0.75%. The CDR3 is 13 amino acids. V was trimmed by 2 bases and J by 3 bases, leaving 5 bases between them. Germline V CDR1 and CDR2: SGHRS, YFSETQ. These data belong to a study of blood T cell repertoires in COVID-19. Study in general: From T cells, B-cell-depleted T cells, or PBMCs came the material, which was cDNA or gDNA.

The sequence was collected from a man aged 55 to 69 with COVID-19, enrolled during active disease. The chain joins TRBV5-1 to TRBJ2-2; a weak D match, TRBD2 (5 bases). Sequenced: peripheral blood. CDR3 sequence: CASSFGDTGELFF. In DNA, the CDR3 is TGCGCCAGCAGCTTCGGGGACACCGGGGAGCTGTTTTTT.